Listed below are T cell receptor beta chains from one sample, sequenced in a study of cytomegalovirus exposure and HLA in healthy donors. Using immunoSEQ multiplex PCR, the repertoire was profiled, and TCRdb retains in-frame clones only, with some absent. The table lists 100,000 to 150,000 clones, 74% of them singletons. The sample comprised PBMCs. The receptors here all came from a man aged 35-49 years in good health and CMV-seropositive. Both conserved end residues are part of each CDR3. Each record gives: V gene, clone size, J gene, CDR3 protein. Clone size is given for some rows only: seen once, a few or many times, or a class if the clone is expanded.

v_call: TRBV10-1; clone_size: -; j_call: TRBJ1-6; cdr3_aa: CASNQGDSPLHF
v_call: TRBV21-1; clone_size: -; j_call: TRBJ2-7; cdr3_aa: CASSKKEQGGSYEQYF
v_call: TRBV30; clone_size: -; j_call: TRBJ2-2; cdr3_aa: CAWGTRSIGELFF
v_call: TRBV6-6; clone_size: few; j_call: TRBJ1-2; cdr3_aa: CASSSPGQVGGYTF
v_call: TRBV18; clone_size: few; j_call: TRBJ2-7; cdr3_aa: CASSSGQGNPNSYEQYF
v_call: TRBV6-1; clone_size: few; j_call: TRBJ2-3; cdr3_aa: CASSEAAKSQYF
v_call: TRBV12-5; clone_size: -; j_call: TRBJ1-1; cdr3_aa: CASGLVRGEKNTEAFF
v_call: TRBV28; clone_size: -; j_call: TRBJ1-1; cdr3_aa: CASSSPIEQVIFGEAFF
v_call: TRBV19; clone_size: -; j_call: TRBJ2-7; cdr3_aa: CASRAGPYEQYF
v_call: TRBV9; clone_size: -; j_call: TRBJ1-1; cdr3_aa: CASSAPTGAGGTEAFF
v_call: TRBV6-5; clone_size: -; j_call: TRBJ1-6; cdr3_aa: CASRPPTGGSSPLHF
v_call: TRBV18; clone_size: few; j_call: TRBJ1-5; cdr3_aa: CASSPSAGEIQPQHF
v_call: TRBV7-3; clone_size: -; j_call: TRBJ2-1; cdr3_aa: CASSSSPGYNEQFF
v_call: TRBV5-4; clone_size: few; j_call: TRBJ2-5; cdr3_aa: CASSLDRVETQYF
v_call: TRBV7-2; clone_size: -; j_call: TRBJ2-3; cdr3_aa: CASSPGLAGEFGTDTQYF
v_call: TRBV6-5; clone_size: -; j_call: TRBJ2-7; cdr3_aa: CASSSQGYPYEQYF
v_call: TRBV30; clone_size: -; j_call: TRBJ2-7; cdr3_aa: CAWSAWGAEQYF
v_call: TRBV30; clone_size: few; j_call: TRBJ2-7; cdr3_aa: CAWSSGMTYEQYF
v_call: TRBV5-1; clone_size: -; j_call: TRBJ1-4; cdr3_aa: CASSFGTSQNEKLFF
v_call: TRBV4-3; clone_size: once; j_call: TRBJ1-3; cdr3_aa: CASSRTRAGNTIYF
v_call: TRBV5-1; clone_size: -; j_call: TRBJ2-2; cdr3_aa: CASSTAGTSGGSTGELFF
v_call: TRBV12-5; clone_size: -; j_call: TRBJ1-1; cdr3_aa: CASYSMNTEAFF
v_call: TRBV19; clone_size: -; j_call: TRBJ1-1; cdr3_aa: CASSMASGNTEAFF
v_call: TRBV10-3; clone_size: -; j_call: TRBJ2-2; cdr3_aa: CAISESRRGRGTGELFF
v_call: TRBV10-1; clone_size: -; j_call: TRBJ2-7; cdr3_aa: CASSESQGAVYEQYF